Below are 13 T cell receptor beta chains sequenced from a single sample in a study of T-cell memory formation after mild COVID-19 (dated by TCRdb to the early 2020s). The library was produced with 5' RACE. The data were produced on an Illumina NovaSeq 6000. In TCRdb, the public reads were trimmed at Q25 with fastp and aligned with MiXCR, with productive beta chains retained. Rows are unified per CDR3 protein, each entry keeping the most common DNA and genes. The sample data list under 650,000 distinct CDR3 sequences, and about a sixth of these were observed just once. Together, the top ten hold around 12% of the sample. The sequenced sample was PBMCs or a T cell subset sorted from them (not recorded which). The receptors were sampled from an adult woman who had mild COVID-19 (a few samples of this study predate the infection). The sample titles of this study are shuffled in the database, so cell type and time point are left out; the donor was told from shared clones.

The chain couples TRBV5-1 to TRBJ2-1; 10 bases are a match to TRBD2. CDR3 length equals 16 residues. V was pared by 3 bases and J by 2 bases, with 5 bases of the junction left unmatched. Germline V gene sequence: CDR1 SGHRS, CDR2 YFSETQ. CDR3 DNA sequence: TGCGCCAGCAGCTCGGGACTAGCGATCGCCTACAATGAGCAGTTCTTC. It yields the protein CASSSGLAIAYNEQFF.

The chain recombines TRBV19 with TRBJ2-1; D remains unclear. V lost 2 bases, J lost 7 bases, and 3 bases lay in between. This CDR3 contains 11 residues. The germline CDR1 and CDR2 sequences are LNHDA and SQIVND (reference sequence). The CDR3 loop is CASSIRNEQFF. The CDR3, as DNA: TGTGCCAGTAGTATAAGGAATGAGCAGTTCTTC. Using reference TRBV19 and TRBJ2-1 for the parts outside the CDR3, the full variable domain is DGGITQSPKYLFRKEGQNVTLSCEQNLNHDAMYWYRQDPGQGLRLIYYSQIVNDFQKGDIAEGYSVSREKKESFPLTVTSAQKNPTAFYLCASSIRNEQFFGPGTRLTVL.

In DNA form, the CDR3 reads TGTGCCAGCAGTTACTCTTCCCGCTCCTACAATGAGCAGTTCTTC. It yields the protein CASSYSSRSYNEQFF. This chain connects TRBV6-5 to TRBJ2-1; no firm D call. The germline V gene encodes CDR1 MNHEY and CDR2 SVGAGI. V was clipped by 0 bases and J by 0 bases, with 6 bases between them. The CDR3 length is 15 residues.

CDR3 in amino acids: CAWSPPGPRNTEAFF. The CDR3 DNA reads TGTGCCTGGAGCCCACCGGGACCACGGAACACTGAAGCTTTCTTT. V gene TRBV30 combines with J gene TRBJ1-1; D is perhaps TRBD1 (5 bases). The CDR3 has 15 residues. Between the trimmed V and J ends, which lost 3 bases and 1 base, there was a span of 15 bases. The germline V gene has CDR1 GTSNPN and CDR2 SVGIG (reference sequence).

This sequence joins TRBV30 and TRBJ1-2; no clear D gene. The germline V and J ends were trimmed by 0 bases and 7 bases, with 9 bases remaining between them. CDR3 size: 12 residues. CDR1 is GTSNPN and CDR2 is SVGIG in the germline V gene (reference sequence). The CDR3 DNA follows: TGTGCCTGGAGTGTAGGGAGTTTTGGCTACACCTTC. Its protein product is CAWSVGSFGYTF.

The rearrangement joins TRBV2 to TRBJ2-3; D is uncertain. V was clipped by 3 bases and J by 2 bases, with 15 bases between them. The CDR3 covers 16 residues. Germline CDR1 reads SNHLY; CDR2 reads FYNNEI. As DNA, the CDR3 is TGTGCCAGCAGTGATTGGGCCGCCCCCAACACAGATACGCAGTATTTT. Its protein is CASSDWAAPNTDTQYF.

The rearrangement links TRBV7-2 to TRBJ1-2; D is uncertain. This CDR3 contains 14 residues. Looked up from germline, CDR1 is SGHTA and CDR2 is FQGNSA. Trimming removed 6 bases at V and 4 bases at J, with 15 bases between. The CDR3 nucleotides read TGTGCCAGCAGTTCGAAGGCGGGTGGCTATGGCTACACCTTC. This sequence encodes CASSSKAGGYGYTF.

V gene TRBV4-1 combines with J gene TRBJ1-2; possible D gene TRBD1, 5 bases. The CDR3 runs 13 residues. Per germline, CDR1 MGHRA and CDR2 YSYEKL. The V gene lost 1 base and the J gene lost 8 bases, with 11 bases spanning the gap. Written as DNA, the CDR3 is TGCGCCAGCAGCCAAGTATTGGGGGAAGGCTACACCTTC. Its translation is CASSQVLGEGYTF.

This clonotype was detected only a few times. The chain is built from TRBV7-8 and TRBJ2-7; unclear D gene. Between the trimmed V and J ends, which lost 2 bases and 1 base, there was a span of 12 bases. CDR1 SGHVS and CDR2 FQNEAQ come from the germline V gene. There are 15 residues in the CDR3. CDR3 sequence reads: CASSLFNPQSYEQYF. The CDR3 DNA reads TGTGCCAGCAGCTTATTCAACCCCCAGTCCTACGAGCAGTACTTC.

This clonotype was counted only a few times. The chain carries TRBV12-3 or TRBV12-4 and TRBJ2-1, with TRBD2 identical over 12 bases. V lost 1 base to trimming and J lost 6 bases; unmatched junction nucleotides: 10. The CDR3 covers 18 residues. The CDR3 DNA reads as TGTGCCAGCAGTTTAGTCCTTTGGGCTAGCGGGAGGGCCAATGAGCAGTTCTTC. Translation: CASSLVLWASGRANEQFF.

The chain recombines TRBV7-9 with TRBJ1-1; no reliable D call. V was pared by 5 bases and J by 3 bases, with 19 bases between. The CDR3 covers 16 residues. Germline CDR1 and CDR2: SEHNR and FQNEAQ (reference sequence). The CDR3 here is CASSRNGGRRYTEAFF. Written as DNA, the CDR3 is TGTGCCAGCAGCCGAAACGGAGGTAGGAGGTACACTGAAGCTTTCTTT.

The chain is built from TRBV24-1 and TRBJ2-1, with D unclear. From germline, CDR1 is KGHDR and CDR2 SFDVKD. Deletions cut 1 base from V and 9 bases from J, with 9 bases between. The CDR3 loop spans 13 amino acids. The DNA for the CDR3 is TGTGCCACCAGTGATTTCGGCCTGGGTGAGCAGTTCTTC. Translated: CATSDFGLGEQFF.

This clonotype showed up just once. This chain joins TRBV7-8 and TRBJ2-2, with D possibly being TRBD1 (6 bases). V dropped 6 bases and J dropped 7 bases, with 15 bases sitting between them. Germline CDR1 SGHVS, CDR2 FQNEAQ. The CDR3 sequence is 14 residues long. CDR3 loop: CASRNRVGDGELFF. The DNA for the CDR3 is TGTGCCAGCAGGAACAGGGTTGGGGACGGGGAGCTGTTTTTT.